Listed below are T cell receptor beta chains from one sample, sequenced in a study of beta chain features in type 1 diabetes. Sequencing used immunoSEQ multiplex PCR; TCRdb keeps in-frame clones, though not all of them. Of 640,000 or so clones in the sample, roughly an eighth were seen once. Sequencing was carried out using naive CD4+ T cells from blood. These receptors all stem from a man aged 18 to 35 with type 1 diabetes. Each CDR3 is given with its conserved first and last residue. Fields, in order: clone size, J gene, V gene, D gene, CDR3 protein, CDR3 DNA. A D gene is named only where the DNA matches it firmly. Some rows mark clone size as missing; the rest say once, few, many or name a class of expanded clone.

few | TRBJ1-6 | TRBV7-8 | - | CASSYDDRPNSPLHF | TGTGCCAGCAGCTACGATGACAGACCGAATTCACCCCTCCACTTT
- | TRBJ2-2 | TRBV30 | - | CAWSRDWNTGELFF | TGTGCCTGGAGCCGGGACTGGAACACCGGGGAGCTGTTTTTT
- | TRBJ1-1 | TRBV15 | TRBD1 | CATSGPNSGQGRVGFF | TGTGCCACCAGCGGACCCAACTCGGGACAGGGTCGGGTGGGTTTCTTT
- | TRBJ2-1 | TRBV4-1 | - | CASSQDSRPRNEQFF | TGCGCCAGCAGCCAAGATAGCAGACCGCGTAATGAGCAGTTCTTC
- | TRBJ1-1 | TRBV7-9 | - | CASSLPTGPQGEAFF | TGTGCCAGCAGCTTACCGACAGGCCCCCAGGGTGAAGCTTTCTTT
- | TRBJ2-3 | TRBV9 | - | CASSASGGGTDTQYF | TGTGCCAGCAGCGCCTCAGGGGGGGGCACAGATACGCAGTATTTT
few | TRBJ1-2 | TRBV30 | TRBD1 | CAWSVGQGEPRVGYTF | TGTGCCTGGAGTGTGGGACAGGGCGAGCCCCGGGTTGGCTACACCTTC
- | TRBJ1-4 | TRBV15 | - | CATSRPGGASEKLFF | TGTGCCACCAGCAGGCCGGGGGGCGCGAGTGAAAAACTGTTTTTT
- | TRBJ1-2 | TRBV14 | - | CASSQDFSHYGYTF | TGTGCCAGCAGCCAAGATTTCTCTCACTATGGCTACACCTTC
- | TRBJ1-3 | TRBV7-3 | - | CASSPGAGNTIYF | TGTGCCAGCAGCCCCGGGGCGGGAAACACCATATATTTT
- | TRBJ1-1 | TRBV20-1 | - | CSARRDTEAFF | TGCAGTGCTAGGCGGGACACTGAAGCTTTCTTT